The 17 T cell receptor beta chains presented below share a single source sample, sequenced in a study of shared clonotypes between healthy human individuals (dated by TCRdb to 2019 to 2021). The library came from the immunoSEQ multiplex PCR assay. Imported from immuneACCESS, the table was reduced by TCRdb to in-frame sequences with V and J called. These copies leave out some clones; in studies compared against another copy, an unresolved V gene accounts for under half, and the cause of the remainder is not known. The table for this sample lists some 2,500,000 clones; more than 85% of them were counted only once. Of the sample, 0.36% is held by the ten largest clones. What was sequenced was naive CD4+ T cells from PBMCs. The sample's cell subset or site, from its label and the paper: CD45RA+ positively selected. Receptors originate from a man younger than 30 in good health. Some clones in this sample may be carry-over from other donors' samples.

Comments on this clone: Within the sample, other DNA sequences also encode this same CDR3. This rearrangement joins TRBV5-6 to TRBJ2-3; TRBD1 matches at 10 bases. The germline gives CDR1 SGHDT, CDR2 YYEEEE. The CDR3 runs to 15 residues. Losses at the gene ends were 3 bases for V and 3 bases for J; bases not matched to a gene: 4. The CDR3 protein is CASSSDRGLTDTQYF. CDR3 coding DNA: TGTGCCAGCAGCTCGGACAGGGGGTTAACAGATACGCAGTATTTT.

The chain uses TRBV6-5 and TRBJ1-1, with D tentatively TRBD1 (5 bases). Trimming shortened V by 0 bases and J by 0 bases, and 8 bases separated the two germline ends. Per the germline V gene, CDR1 is MNHEY and CDR2 is SVGAGI. The CDR3 totals 15 residues. CDR3 sequence reads: CASSYSGRLNTEAFF. In DNA form, the CDR3 reads TGTGCCAGCAGTTACTCGGGACGACTGAACACTGAAGCTTTCTTT.

This sequence joins TRBV30 and TRBJ2-3; 7 nucleotides match TRBD2. Trimming at V came to 4 bases and at J to 2 bases, leaving 3 bases not matched to a gene. The CDR3 length is 13 residues. Germline V gene lookup returns CDR1 GTSNPN and CDR2 SVGIG (reference sequence). CDR3 sequence reads: CAWTSGNTDTQYF. The CDR3 DNA follows: TGTGCCTGGACTAGCGGAAACACAGATACGCAGTATTTT.

V and J are TRBV7-9 and TRBJ2-1; 9 bases fit TRBD1. CDR1 and CDR2 (germline): SEHNR, FQNEAQ (reference sequence). The CDR3 length is 18 residues. J lost 2 bases, V lost 4 bases, and 12 bases had no gene match. The CDR3: CASSSPPQTGGTYNEQFF. CDR3 in DNA: TGTGCCAGCAGCTCTCCCCCCCAAACAGGGGGCACCTACAATGAGCAGTTCTTC.

The V call is TRBV19, the J call TRBJ1-1; 7 bases match TRBD1. J lost 4 bases, V lost 6 bases, and 5 bases had no gene match. Germline loops: CDR1 LNHDA, CDR2 SQIVND (reference sequence). The CDR3 spans 13 residues. CDR3 DNA sequence: TGTGCCAGTAGACGGACAGGACTCACTGAAGCTTTCTTT. It codes for CASRRTGLTEAFF.

The chain joins TRBV7-2 to TRBJ2-7, with D perhaps matching TRBD1 or TRBD2 (6 bases each). This CDR3 is built from 15 residues. V was pared by 0 bases and J by 4 bases, with 13 bases between. CDR1 SGHTA and CDR2 FQGNSA come from the germline V gene. CDR3 bases: TGTGCCAGCAGCTTAGCACAGGGACTGACGTACGAGCAGTACTTC. Protein: CASSLAQGLTYEQYF. Full variable domain (rest looked up from reference TRBV7-2 and TRBJ2-7): GAGVSQSPSNKVTEKGKDVELRCDPISGHTALYWYRQSLGQGLEFLIYFQGNSAPDKSGLPSDRFSAERTGGSVSTLTIQRTQQEDSAVYLCASSLAQGLTYEQYFGPGTRLTVT.

The chain couples TRBV4-1 to TRBJ2-1; D might be TRBD1 or TRBD2, each matching 7 bases. V was cut by 6 bases and J by 8 bases, with 20 bases left in between. This CDR3 comprises 15 residues. Germline V gene data show CDR1 as MGHRA and CDR2 as YSYEKL. CDR3 region: CASRRETGWFDEQFF. Written as DNA, the CDR3 is TGCGCCAGCAGGCGGGAGACAGGGTGGTTCGATGAGCAGTTCTTC.

V usage is TRBV6-1 and J usage is TRBJ2-7, with TRBD1 as a possible D gene (6 bases). There are 12 residues in the CDR3. V gave up 11 bases and J gave up 7 bases, with 18 bases separating them. The germline V gene encodes CDR1 MNHNS and CDR2 SASEGT. This CDR3 is CAVGTQLWEQYF. DNA of the CDR3: TGTGCCGTCGGGACACAATTGTGGGAGCAGTACTTC.

J is TRBJ2-1 and V is TRBV19, with D possibly TRBD2 on 6 matching bases. Germline V gene data show CDR1 as LNHDA and CDR2 as SQIVND (reference sequence). The CDR3 consists of 13 residues. The V end was cut by 3 bases, the J end by 9 bases, with 12 bases between. The CDR3 sequence is CASSIGREAEQFF. The CDR3 nucleotides are TGTGCCAGTAGTATCGGCAGGGAGGCTGAGCAGTTCTTC.

This clone was observed once. The genes are TRBV2 and TRBJ2-5; D is uncertain. The end of the DNA is better explained by TRBJ2-7, so the J call may be wrong. Per the germline V gene, CDR1 is SNHLY and CDR2 is FYNNEI. The CDR3 totals 15 residues. CDR3 sequence (DNA): TGTGCCAGCAGTGAAATCCCGGCGCTTATCTACGAGCAGTACTTC. It codes for CASSEIPALIYEQYF.

The chain combines TRBV5-4 with TRBJ1-1, with D tentatively TRBD1 (5 bases). Germline V gene lookup returns CDR1 SGHNT and CDR2 YYREEE (reference sequence). CDR3 length: 16 residues. Trimming stripped 5 bases from V and 4 bases from J, with 21 bases between. The CDR3 DNA follows: TGTGCCAGCAGTCCTGGCGGTGGGGGGGGAGGCACTGAAGCTTTCTTT. Translating it yields CASSPGGGGGGTEAFF.

V and J are TRBV28 and TRBJ2-3, with 10 bases identical to TRBD1. V was pared by 7 bases and J by 4 bases, with 11 bases of the junction left unmatched. Germline V gene lookup returns CDR1 MDHEN and CDR2 SYDVKM. The CDR3 extends over 16 amino acids. Here the CDR3 DNA reads TGTGCCAGCATCTTGACAGGGGGCGGGTACGCAGATACGCAGTATTTT. Translated: CASILTGGGYADTQYF.

Only one count was recorded for this clone. V and J are TRBV30 and TRBJ1-5; TRBD1 might be the D (6 bases). There are 15 residues in the CDR3. Germline V gene sequence: CDR1 GTSNPN, CDR2 SVGIG (reference sequence). Deletions cut 4 bases from V and 0 bases from J, with 13 bases between. The chain's CDR3 is CAWTEGGTSNQPQHF. The DNA of the CDR3 is TGTGCCTGGACCGAGGGGGGGACTAGCAATCAGCCCCAGCATTTT.

The chain joins TRBV12-5 to TRBJ2-1; a weak D match, TRBD2 (6 bases). CDR1 is LGHNT and CDR2 is FRNRAP in the germline V gene. Trimming removed 6 bases at V and 4 bases at J, with 19 bases between. The CDR3 sequence is 16 residues long. The CDR3 coding sequence is TGTGCTAGTGGCGGGACTCCCCTCCCCTCTTACAATGAGCAGTTCTTC. Translating gives CASGGTPLPSYNEQFF.

The V and J genes are TRBV27 and TRBJ1-1; D gene uncertain. V was pared by 3 bases and J by 1 base, with 9 bases between. The CDR3 sequence is 14 residues long. The germline V gene encodes CDR1 MNHEY and CDR2 SMNVEV (reference sequence). The CDR3 loop is CASSFIGKNTEAFF. CDR3 nucleotide sequence: TGTGCCAGCAGTTTCATAGGGAAGAACACTGAAGCTTTCTTT.

J is TRBJ1-2 and V is TRBV4-1, with 8 bases lining up with TRBD1. The V gene end was trimmed by 0 bases and the J gene end by 8 bases; junction bases not matched to a gene: 2. CDR3 length: 13 amino acids. Germline V gene lookup returns CDR1 MGHRA and CDR2 YSYEKL. The CDR3, as DNA: TGCGCCAGCAGCCAAGAGACAGGGGTAGGCTACACCTTC. Translating gives CASSQETGVGYTF.

Regarding this clone: The same CDR3 is also encoded by other DNA sequences in this sample. The chain has TRBV28 and TRBJ1-1, with a tentative D call TRBD1 (5 bases). V was shortened by 3 bases and J by 11 bases, with 10 bases between the two germline ends. CDR3 length equals 11 residues. Germline values: CDR1 MDHEN, CDR2 SYDVKM. CDR3 sequence (DNA): TGTGCCAGCAGTTTCAGGGTGGAGGCTTTCTTT. Protein sequence: CASSFRVEAFF.